One and the same sample provided the 7 T cell receptor beta chains below, sequenced in a study of spatial heterogeneity in lung cancer. The time point denotes: sample taken at primary tumor resection. TCRdb redid the calling of the 5' RACE reads with MiXCR, one entry per CDR3 protein. The table records some 21,000 distinct CDR3 sequences, 4.6% of them present only once. The source material was PBMCs, sampled at surgery. The receptors derive from a male donor with early-stage non-small cell lung cancer.

The chain recombines TRBV12-3 or TRBV12-4 with TRBJ2-5, with 7 bases lining up with TRBD2. This CDR3 is 13 amino acids long. V shed 4 bases and J 5 bases; nucleotides not matched to a gene: 4. The CDR3 region is CASSSRGVETQYF. The CDR3 coding sequence is TGTGCCAGCAGTTCCCGGGGGGTCGAGACCCAGTACTTC.

In this sample, this clonotype turned up many times. CDR3 DNA: TGTGCCACCCGACAGGCTGGAAACACCATATATTTT. Translated: CATRQAGNTIYF. The genes are TRBV6-6 and TRBJ1-3; tentatively, D is TRBD1 (6 bases). This CDR3 has 12 residues. With 10 bases removed from V and 2 bases from J, the gap between germline ends came to 9 bases. Germline loops: CDR1 MNHNY, CDR2 SVGAGI (reference sequence).

Relative to its sample, this clonotype is medium-sized. CDR3 residues: CSVEVRGRNTEAFF. The CDR3 DNA reads TGCAGCGTTGAAGTTCGGGGGCGGAACACTGAAGCTTTCTTT. The chain recombines TRBV29-1 with TRBJ1-1; tentative D call: TRBD1 (6 bases). Trimming cost V 1 base and J 1 base, with 10 bases left between them. CDR3 length equals 14 residues. The V gene's germline CDR1 is SQVTM and CDR2 ANQGSEA.

This clonotype has a count of ten or more. V is TRBV27 and J is TRBJ2-3, with D unclear. This CDR3 is built from 11 residues. Germline V lookup: CDR1 MNHEY, CDR2 SMNVEV (reference sequence). Trimming pared 5 bases from V and 6 bases from J, leaving 6 bases between. CDR3 region: CASSTWDTQYF. The CDR3 DNA reads TGTGCCAGCAGTACGTGGGATACGCAGTATTTT.

This clonotype appeared many times. The J gene is TRBJ2-5, the V gene TRBV12-3 or TRBV12-4, with D possibly matching TRBD1 (5 bases). The germline V and J ends were trimmed by 4 bases and 3 bases, with 15 bases remaining between them. The CDR3 sequence is 15 residues long. CDR3 sequence: CASSYIGAGKETQYF. In DNA form, the CDR3 reads TGTGCCAGCAGTTACATAGGGGCAGGAAAAGAGACCCAGTACTTC.

This clonotype was observed at least ten times. The chain links TRBV27 to TRBJ2-7, with 10 bases matching TRBD1. The length of the CDR3 is 16 residues. From germline, CDR1 is MNHEY and CDR2 SMNVEV (reference sequence). The trim removed 0 bases at V and 2 bases at J, leaving 4 bases unmatched. The CDR3 coding sequence is TGTGCCAGCAGTTTATCCGGACAGGGGGGTACCTACGAGCAGTACTTC. Its protein product is CASSLSGQGGTYEQYF.

This clonotype was recorded many times. This chain joins TRBV19 and TRBJ1-1; D may be TRBD1 (6 bases). Germline V lookup: CDR1 LNHDA, CDR2 SQIVND (reference sequence). The CDR3 runs 16 residues. V was trimmed by 4 bases and J by 0 bases, leaving 15 bases between them. The CDR3 bases are TGTGCCAGTAGTAGACCAGGGGCATTCATGAACACTGAAGCTTTCTTT. This translates into CASSRPGAFMNTEAFF.